The T cell receptor (beta chain) described here comes from a study of blood T cells in healthy people across ages. Donation came from healthy Caucasian individuals in Russia who were aged 6 to 90. On this clonotype: Antigen unknown.

The use of a sample-barcoded 5' primer and a J-beta primer mix characterized a second PCR of roughly 7 to 11 cycles. TCRdb re-derived calls from the 5' RACE reads in MiXCR, one entry per CDR3 protein. The data show approximately 880,000 distinct CDR3 sequences, with about 48% seen just once and roughly 13% held by the top ten. The CDR3 has 15 residues. CDR1 and CDR2 from the germline V gene are SNHLY and FYNNEI. The V gene end was trimmed by 3 bases and the J gene end by 2 bases; junction bases not matched to a gene: 5. Study-wide results and caveats: Roughly linear declines in TCR beta diversity per million T cells occurred with age. Whereas aged donors had fewer naive CD4+ cells, long-lived donors had more of them and higher diversity.

The rearrangement joins TRBV2 to TRBJ2-7, with 9 bases identical to TRBD2. Sequencing used blood. This receptor was obtained from a man aged 25-45 years in good health. In DNA, the CDR3 is TGTGCCAGCAGTGAGACTAGCGGATTACCCTACGAGCAGTACTTC. Translated, it gives CASSETSGLPYEQYF.